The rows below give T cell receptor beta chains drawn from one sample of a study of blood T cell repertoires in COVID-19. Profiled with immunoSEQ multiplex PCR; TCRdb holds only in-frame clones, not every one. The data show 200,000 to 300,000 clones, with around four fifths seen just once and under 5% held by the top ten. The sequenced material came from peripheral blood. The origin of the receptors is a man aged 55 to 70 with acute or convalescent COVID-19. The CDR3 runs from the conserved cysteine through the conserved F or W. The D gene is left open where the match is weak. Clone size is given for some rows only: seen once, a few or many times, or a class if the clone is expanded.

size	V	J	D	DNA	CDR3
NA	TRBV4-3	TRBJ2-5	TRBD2	TGCGCCAGCAGCCAAGACACACTAGCGGGAGAGTTGGGGGAGACCCAGTACTTC	CASSQDTLAGELGETQYF
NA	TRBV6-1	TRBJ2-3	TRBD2	TGTGCCAGCAGTGAAGTGGGACTAGCCCGTGATACGCAGTATTTT	CASSEVGLARDTQYF
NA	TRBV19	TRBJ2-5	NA	TGTGCCAGTAGCCAGGGGTTCATCGAGACCCAGTACTTC	CASSQGFIETQYF
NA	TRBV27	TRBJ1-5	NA	TGTGCCAGCAGTCCTCAGGGATTCAATCAGCCCCAGCATTTT	CASSPQGFNQPQHF
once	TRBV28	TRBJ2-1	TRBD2	TGTGCCAGCAGTTCAAGCGGGGTTGAGCAGTTCTTC	CASSSSGVEQFF
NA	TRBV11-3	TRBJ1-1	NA	TGTGCCAGCAGCTTAGAAGAGGGTACTGAAGCTTTCTTT	CASSLEEGTEAFF
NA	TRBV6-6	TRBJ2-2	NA	TGTGCCAGCAGTCGATCAGGGGATAGTTCCGGGGAGCTGTTTTTT	CASSRSGDSSGELFF
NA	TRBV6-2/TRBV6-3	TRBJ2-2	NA	TGTGCCAGCAGTTACTCCAACAGGGCGGGCACCGGGGAGCTGTTTTTT	CASSYSNRAGTGELFF
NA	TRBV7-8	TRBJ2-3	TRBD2	TGTGCCAGCAGCACCACGGGGGGGGTGACTAGCGGCCGAAGAACAGATACGCAGTATTTT	CASSTTGGVTSGRRTDTQYF
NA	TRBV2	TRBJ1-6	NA	TGTGCCAGCAGTCGGTATAATTCACCCCTCCACTTT	CASSRYNSPLHF
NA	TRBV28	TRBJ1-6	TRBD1	TGTGCCAGCAGGGAGGGACAGGGGAATTCACCCCTCCACTTT	CASREGQGNSPLHF
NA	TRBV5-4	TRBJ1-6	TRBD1	TGTGCCAGCAGCTTGGCCGGGACAGGGTATTCACCCCTCCACTTT	CASSLAGTGYSPLHF
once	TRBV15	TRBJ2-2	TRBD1	TGTGCCACCAGCAGGTCAGGGGGCGCGAACACCGGGGAGCTGTTTTTT	CATSRSGGANTGELFF
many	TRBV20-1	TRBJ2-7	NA	TGCAGTGCTAGTGATATCGGACACCACTCCTACGAGCAGTACTTC	CSASDIGHHSYEQYF
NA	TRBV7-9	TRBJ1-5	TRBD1	TGTGCCAGCAGCTCCACGGGACAGGGTAATCAGCCCCAGCATTTT	CASSSTGQGNQPQHF
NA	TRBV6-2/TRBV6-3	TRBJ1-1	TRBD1	TGTGCCAGCAGTACAGGGGGCGCGTTTGAAGCTTTCTTT	CASSTGGAFEAFF
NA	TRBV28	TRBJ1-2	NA	TGTGCCAGTACCTGGGCTGTAAACTATGGCTACACCTTC	CASTWAVNYGYTF
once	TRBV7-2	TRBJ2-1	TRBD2	TGTGCCAGCAGCCTAGGCCTAGCGGTTTCTTACAATGAGCAGTTCTTC	CASSLGLAVSYNEQFF
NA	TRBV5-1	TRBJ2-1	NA	TGCGCCAGCAGCTTGGGGGAGTACAATGAGCAGTTCTTC	CASSLGEYNEQFF
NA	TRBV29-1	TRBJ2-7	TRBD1	TGCAGCGTTGGACAGGGGGCTACTCGGGAGCAGTACTTC	CSVGQGATREQYF
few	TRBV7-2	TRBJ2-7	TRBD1	TGTGCCAGCAGCTTTGGGACAGTTACCTACGAGCAGTACTTC	CASSFGTVTYEQYF
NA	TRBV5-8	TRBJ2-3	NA	TGTGCCAGCAGCTTGGCCGGGGTGAATACGCAGTATTTT	CASSLAGVNTQYF
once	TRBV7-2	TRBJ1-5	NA	TGTGCCAGCAGCTTAGGTACAGGGAGCAATCAGCCCCAGCATTTT	CASSLGTGSNQPQHF
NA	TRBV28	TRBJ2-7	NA	TGTGCCAGCAGTTTATCCCTCCTCAGGGGAGACTACGAGCAGTACTTC	CASSLSLLRGDYEQYF
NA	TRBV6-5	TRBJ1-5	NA	TGTGCCAGCAGTTACGCAGGGGAAGGTCAGCCCCAGCATTTT	CASSYAGEGQPQHF
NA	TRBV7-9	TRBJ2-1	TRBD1	TGTGCCAGCAGCTTCGGACAGGAAGGGTTTAATGAGCAGTTCTTC	CASSFGQEGFNEQFF
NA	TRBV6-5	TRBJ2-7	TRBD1	TGTGCCAGCACCCGGACAGGTCCCTACGAGCAGTACTTC	CASTRTGPYEQYF
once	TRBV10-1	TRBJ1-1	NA	TGCGCCAGCAGTGAGTGGGGAGACACTGAAGCTTTCTTT	CASSEWGDTEAFF
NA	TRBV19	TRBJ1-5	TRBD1	TGTGCCAGTAGTATAGGACAGGGCTTAGGGCCCCAGCATTTT	CASSIGQGLGPQHF
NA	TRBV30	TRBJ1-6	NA	TGTGCCTGGCACCTGGGAGGGGTACGTGCCAATTCACCCCTCCACTTT	CAWHLGGVRANSPLHF
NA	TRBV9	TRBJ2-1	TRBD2	TGTGCCAGCAGCGTATCCGGGACTATAATTTACAATGAGCAGTTCTTC	CASSVSGTIIYNEQFF
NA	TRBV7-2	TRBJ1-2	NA	TGTGCCAGCAGCACAGGGACCACAAGGCATGGCTACACCTTC	CASSTGTTRHGYTF
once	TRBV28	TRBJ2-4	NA	TGTGCCAGCCTTGAGACAGTAGCCAAAAACATTCAGTACTTC	CASLETVAKNIQYF
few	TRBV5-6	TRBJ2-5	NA	TGTGCCAGCAGCTTTGCGTCTGAGACCCAGTACTTC	CASSFASETQYF
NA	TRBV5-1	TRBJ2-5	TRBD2	TGCGCCAGCAGCTTGGTTTTAGCGGGGGGACAAGAGACCCAGTACTTC	CASSLVLAGGQETQYF
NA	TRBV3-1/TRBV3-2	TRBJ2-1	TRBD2	TGTGCCAGCAGCCCCAGACTAGCGGACTACAATGAGCAGTTCTTC	CASSPRLADYNEQFF
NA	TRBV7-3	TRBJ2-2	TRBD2	TGTGCCAGCAGCTCCGGGACTAGCGGGACCGGGGAGCTGTTTTTT	CASSSGTSGTGELFF
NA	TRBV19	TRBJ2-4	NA	TGTGCCAGTAGTATAGAGGGCAGGGCGAATAACATTCAGTACTTC	CASSIEGRANNIQYF
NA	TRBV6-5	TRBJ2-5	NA	TGTGCCAGCAGGCTCGGGGGTAGCGTACAAAAGACCCAGTACTTC	CASRLGGSVQKTQYF
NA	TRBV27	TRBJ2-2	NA	TGTGCCAGCAGTTTTGGCAGGGTAGTGGGCACCGGGGAGCTGTTTTTT	CASSFGRVVGTGELFF
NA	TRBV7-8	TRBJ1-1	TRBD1	TGTGCCAGCAGCTACCAGGGGGGCGGTTGGTACACTGAAGCTTTCTTT	CASSYQGGGWYTEAFF
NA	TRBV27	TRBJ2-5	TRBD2	TGTGCCAGCAGTTTAGGGCTGCGTGCGGGGGATACGTCAGACGCCCAGTACTTC	CASSLGLRAGDTSDAQYF
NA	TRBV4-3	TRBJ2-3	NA	TGCGCCAGCAGCCGTGGAGACAGGTCTACAGATACGCAGTATTTT	CASSRGDRSTDTQYF
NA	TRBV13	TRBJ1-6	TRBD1	TGTGCCAGCAGCTTAGTAGGGACAGGGGACTCACCCCTCCACTTT	CASSLVGTGDSPLHF
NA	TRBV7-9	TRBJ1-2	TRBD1	TGTGCCAGCAGCTCCGGACAGGCACTTAACTATGGCTACACCTTC	CASSSGQALNYGYTF
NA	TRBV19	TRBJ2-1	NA	TGTGCCAGTAGGCAGGGAGGATTCAATGAGCAGTTCTTC	CASRQGGFNEQFF
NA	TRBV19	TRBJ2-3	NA	TGTGCCAGTAGTTGGGGGCTTAGCACAGATACGCAGTATTTT	CASSWGLSTDTQYF
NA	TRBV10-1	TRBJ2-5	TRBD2	TGCGCCAGCAGTGAGGGGACTAGCGGGCGTTTGGAGACCCAGTACTTC	CASSEGTSGRLETQYF
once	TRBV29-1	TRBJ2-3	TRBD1	TGCAGCGTTGAGGGGACAGGCCATAAAGGAGGAGATACGCAGTATTTT	CSVEGTGHKGGDTQYF
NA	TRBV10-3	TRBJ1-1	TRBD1	TGTGCCACCACGGATCGACAGGGACTGACTGAAGCTTTCTTT	CATTDRQGLTEAFF